This is a list of T cell receptor beta chains from one sample in a study of blood T cell repertoires in COVID-19. The assay was immunoSEQ multiplex PCR, and TCRdb's table has in-frame clones only and misses some. The sample lists approximately 200,000 clones, about 81% occurring once. Sequencing was done on a sample of peripheral blood. The receptors originated from a woman of 80 years or more with COVID-19, enrolled during active disease. Both conserved end residues are part of each CDR3. D genes are given only for firm matches. Size is stated for part of the rows, as once, few or many counts, or as a class when the clone is expanded.

clone size	CDR3 length	D gene	J gene	V gene	CDR3 protein	CDR3 DNA
NA	13	TRBD1	TRBJ1-2	TRBV18	CASSRTGDSGYTF	TGTGCCAGCTCACGGACAGGGGATAGTGGCTACACCTTC
NA	13	NA	TRBJ2-5	TRBV19	CASSSQAQETQYF	TGTGCCAGTAGTAGCCAGGCTCAAGAGACCCAGTACTTC
NA	13	TRBD1	TRBJ2-7	TRBV11-3	CASSSNRGSEQYF	TGTGCCAGCAGCTCAAACAGGGGGAGCGAGCAGTACTTC
NA	14	TRBD2	TRBJ2-5	TRBV5-4	CASSALADKETQYF	TGTGCCAGCAGCGCGCTAGCGGATAAAGAGACCCAGTACTTC
NA	15	TRBD2	TRBJ2-1	TRBV5-8	CASSLGSGMYNEQFF	TGTGCCAGCAGCTTGGGTAGCGGGATGTACAATGAGCAGTTCTTC
NA	14	NA	TRBJ1-1	TRBV7-2	CASSLEASEAEAFF	TGTGCCAGCAGCTTAGAGGCCAGCGAGGCTGAAGCTTTCTTT
NA	19	TRBD2	TRBJ2-1	TRBV27	CASSPKRREGLAPYNEQFF	TGTGCCAGCAGTCCCAAAAGGCGTGAAGGACTAGCGCCTTACAATGAGCAGTTCTTC
NA	16	TRBD1	TRBJ2-5	TRBV4-1	CASSQFLGGQQETQYF	TGCGCCAGCAGCCAATTTCTTGGGGGACAGCAAGAGACCCAGTACTTC
once	12	NA	TRBJ2-7	TRBV3-1/TRBV3-2	CASSQNRDEQYF	TGTGCCAGCAGCCAAAACAGGGACGAGCAGTACTTC
NA	15	TRBD1	TRBJ2-7	TRBV5-6	CASRDGTGGPYEQYF	TGTGCCAGCAGAGATGGGACAGGGGGACCCTACGAGCAGTACTTC
NA	16	TRBD2	TRBJ2-1	TRBV4-2	CASSQVGASGTDEQFF	TGTGCCAGCAGCCAAGTGGGGGCTAGCGGGACCGATGAGCAGTTCTTC
NA	16	NA	TRBJ1-2	TRBV27	CASSLGPGGGVYGYTF	TGTGCCAGCAGTTTGGGGCCGGGGGGGGGCGTGTATGGCTACACCTTC
NA	13	NA	TRBJ1-5	TRBV12-5	CASGFSSDQPQHF	TGTGCTAGTGGTTTTAGCTCCGATCAGCCCCAGCATTTT